These T cell receptor beta chains were read from a single sample in a study of blood T cell repertoires in COVID-19. The repertoire was sequenced with immunoSEQ multiplex PCR; TCRdb's copy has only in-frame clones and lacks some. The repertoire consists of approximately 74,000 clones, with under 85% occurring once and the leading ten covering approximately 15%. The sequenced sample consisted of peripheral blood. The receptors come from a man aged 55 to 70 with acute or convalescent COVID-19. The CDR3 runs from the conserved cysteine through the conserved F or W. D genes are given only for firm matches. Clone size, where shown, is once, few, many, or a class for clones that have expanded.

v_gene: TRBV9; j_gene: TRBJ2-6; abundance: NA; d_gene: NA; CDR3nt: TGTGCCAGCAGCGTAGGAGGAGCTGGGGCCAACGTCCTGACTTTC; CDR3aa: CASSVGGAGANVLTF
v_gene: TRBV7-8; j_gene: TRBJ1-3; abundance: NA; d_gene: TRBD1; CDR3nt: TGTGCCAGCAGCCGGACAGGGCTATTGGGAAACACCATATATTTT; CDR3aa: CASSRTGLLGNTIYF
v_gene: TRBV27; j_gene: TRBJ2-2; abundance: NA; d_gene: TRBD1; CDR3nt: TGTGCCAGCAGCTCCACCCCCCCGGGACAGCTACTGTGGACGAACACCGGGGAGCTGTTTTTT; CDR3aa: CASSSTPPGQLLWTNTGELFF
v_gene: TRBV10-2; j_gene: TRBJ2-7; abundance: NA; d_gene: TRBD1; CDR3nt: TGCGCCAGCAGTGAGGCGGACAGGTCCTACGAGCAGTACTTC; CDR3aa: CASSEADRSYEQYF
v_gene: TRBV18; j_gene: TRBJ2-7; abundance: NA; d_gene: NA; CDR3nt: TGTGCCAGCTCACCGTCCGTCTACGAGCAGTACTTC; CDR3aa: CASSPSVYEQYF
v_gene: TRBV15; j_gene: TRBJ2-1; abundance: NA; d_gene: TRBD2; CDR3nt: TGTGCCACCAGCAGAGGGAGCGGGGGGGCCCGAGAGCAGTTCTTC; CDR3aa: CATSRGSGGAREQFF
v_gene: TRBV5-8; j_gene: TRBJ1-1; abundance: NA; d_gene: NA; CDR3nt: TGTGCCAGCAGACGTATGAGTGGGACATGGGCAGACGGTGAAGCTTTCTTT; CDR3aa: CASRRMSGTWADGEAFF
v_gene: TRBV7-9; j_gene: TRBJ2-7; abundance: few; d_gene: NA; CDR3nt: TGTGCCAGCAGCTTGGAACCCAATAGGGGGTACGAGCAGTACTTC; CDR3aa: CASSLEPNRGYEQYF
v_gene: TRBV5-5; j_gene: TRBJ2-5; abundance: NA; d_gene: NA; CDR3nt: TGTGCCAGCAGCTTTCCCTCGGAGACCCAGTACTTC; CDR3aa: CASSFPSETQYF
v_gene: TRBV5-1; j_gene: TRBJ1-6; abundance: NA; d_gene: NA; CDR3nt: TGCGCCAGCAGCTTGGATCGGGGAGAAGTAAATTCACCCCTCCACTTT; CDR3aa: CASSLDRGEVNSPLHF
v_gene: TRBV6-8; j_gene: TRBJ1-5; abundance: NA; d_gene: TRBD1; CDR3nt: TGTGCCAGCAGAAGGGACAGGGATAGCAATCAGCCCCAGCATTTT; CDR3aa: CASRRDRDSNQPQHF
v_gene: TRBV5-1; j_gene: TRBJ1-2; abundance: NA; d_gene: NA; CDR3nt: TGCGCCAGCAGCTTGGGTTACGGTAATGGCTACACCTTC; CDR3aa: CASSLGYGNGYTF
v_gene: TRBV6-2/TRBV6-3; j_gene: TRBJ2-7; abundance: NA; d_gene: NA; CDR3nt: TGTGCCAGCAGACCTCGGACTTACTCATCCTACGAGCAGTACTTC; CDR3aa: CASRPRTYSSYEQYF
v_gene: TRBV14; j_gene: TRBJ1-2; abundance: NA; d_gene: NA; CDR3nt: TGTGCCAGCAGCCAAGGGTGGAGCTATGGCTACACCTTC; CDR3aa: CASSQGWSYGYTF
v_gene: TRBV21-1; j_gene: TRBJ1-1; abundance: once; d_gene: NA; CDR3nt: TGTGCCAGCAGCAAAGCGAGGGTAACAGGGCTAAAGAACACTGAAGCTTTCTTT; CDR3aa: CASSKARVTGLKNTEAFF
v_gene: TRBV6-5; j_gene: TRBJ1-3; abundance: NA; d_gene: NA; CDR3nt: TGTGCCAGCAGTAGGGGCCCGAACTCTGGAAACACCATATATTTT; CDR3aa: CASSRGPNSGNTIYF
v_gene: TRBV6-5; j_gene: TRBJ1-3; abundance: NA; d_gene: NA; CDR3nt: TGTGCCAGCAGATTCCTCGGGGGAAATGGAAACACCATATATTTT; CDR3aa: CASRFLGGNGNTIYF
v_gene: TRBV5-1; j_gene: TRBJ2-5; abundance: NA; d_gene: NA; CDR3nt: TGCGCCAGCAGCTTAAGTCAGATCCAAGAGACCCAGTACTTC; CDR3aa: CASSLSQIQETQYF
v_gene: TRBV5-1; j_gene: TRBJ2-7; abundance: NA; d_gene: TRBD1; CDR3nt: TGCGCCAGCAGCGGGGGACAGGGGGCCGGCGAGCAGTACTTC; CDR3aa: CASSGGQGAGEQYF
v_gene: TRBV6-2/TRBV6-3; j_gene: TRBJ1-1; abundance: NA; d_gene: NA; CDR3nt: TGTGCCAGCAGTTACTCCGGGGGGAACACTGAAGCTTTCTTT; CDR3aa: CASSYSGGNTEAFF
v_gene: TRBV4-1; j_gene: TRBJ1-5; abundance: NA; d_gene: NA; CDR3nt: TGCGCCAGCAGCCAAGTACTAGCAACCCAAGGGAGTCAGCCCCAGCATTTT; CDR3aa: CASSQVLATQGSQPQHF
v_gene: TRBV9; j_gene: TRBJ1-3; abundance: NA; d_gene: NA; CDR3nt: TGTGCCAGCAGCGTCCGCAGGGAATCAAGCTCTGGAAACACCATATATTTT; CDR3aa: CASSVRRESSSGNTIYF
v_gene: TRBV29-1; j_gene: TRBJ1-1; abundance: NA; d_gene: NA; CDR3nt: TGCAGCGTTGGGACGGGGGGAGATGAAGCTTTCTTT; CDR3aa: CSVGTGGDEAFF
v_gene: TRBV7-2; j_gene: TRBJ2-2; abundance: NA; d_gene: NA; CDR3nt: TGTGCCAGCAGCTTAACGCTAGCCGGAACCGGGGAGCTGTTTTTT; CDR3aa: CASSLTLAGTGELFF
v_gene: TRBV7-2; j_gene: TRBJ1-1; abundance: NA; d_gene: NA; CDR3nt: TGTGCCAGCAGCTCGACAGCTGGGAACACTGAAGCTTTCTTT; CDR3aa: CASSSTAGNTEAFF
v_gene: TRBV18; j_gene: TRBJ1-1; abundance: NA; d_gene: TRBD1; CDR3nt: TGTGCCAGCTCGTTGGAACCGGGACAGGGAGTCCTAAGGGCTGAAGCTTTCTTT; CDR3aa: CASSLEPGQGVLRAEAFF